Within the sample, the clone carrying this T cell receptor beta chain is large. Its target is unknown. The V gene lost 6 bases and the J gene lost 0 bases, with 8 bases spanning the gap. The CDR3 runs 13 residues. Germline lookup yields CDR1 SNHLY and CDR2 FYNNEI. Produced via immunoSEQ multiplex PCR; TCRdb's table is partial and in-frame only. The table includes some 110,000 clones, roughly 87% detected once. This sample was included in a study of T cell responses to AZD1222 COVID-19 vaccine. Study-wide findings and caveats: CD4 TCRs linked to vaccination spanned spike, dominating at 160-218 and 743-854. Donors were mostly white British, more females; clonal diversity possibly underestimated.

The chain is built from TRBV2 and TRBJ1-1; D uncertain. The clonotype comes from an adult in good health. Here the sequenced sample was peripheral blood, taken on day 0 of AZD1222 vaccination. This chain's CDR3 is CASRRDMNTEAFF. Written as DNA, the CDR3 is TGTGCCAGCAGGAGAGACATGAACACTGAAGCTTTCTTT.